The 9 T cell receptor beta chains reported below all come from one sample, sequenced in a study of cytomegalovirus exposure and HLA in healthy donors listed by TCRdb under 2017. Library construction relied on the immunoSEQ multiplex PCR assay. A mixture of 60 forward primers for TCR Vbeta segments and 13 reverse primers for TCR Jbeta segments was used in the multiplex PCR. The source is immuneACCESS, and TCRdb retained only in-frame sequences with V and J called. Part of the clones is not carried over; for the studies checked, unresolved V genes explain less than half of this, and the remainder is unexplained. The sample has under 70,000 clones on record, roughly 65% of them singletons. 2% to 2.5% of the sample rests with the top ten. The sample taken for sequencing was PBMCs. The receptor set was obtained from a woman in her 30s in good health and CMV-seronegative.

There are a few counts of this clone. CDR3 sequence: CASRTGTYEQYF. CDR3 nucleotide sequence: TGCGCCAGCAGGACAGGGACTTACGAGCAGTACTTC. V and J are TRBV10-2 and TRBJ2-7, with D maybe TRBD1 (7 bases). Germline CDR1 is WSHSY and CDR2 is SAAADI. The CDR3 totals 12 residues. Trimming removed 6 bases from V and 4 bases from J, with 10 bases in between.

This clone was seen more than once but under ten times. The CDR3 loop is CASSLVGTEGWETQYF. The DNA of the CDR3 is TGCGCCAGCAGCTTGGTGGGGACAGAGGGTTGGGAGACCCAGTACTTC. The chain joins TRBV5-1 to TRBJ2-5; 7 nucleotides align to TRBD1. Germline V gene data show CDR1 as SGHRS and CDR2 as YFSETQ. The ends lost 0 bases at V and 5 bases at J; junction bases unmatched: 10. This CDR3 contains 16 residues.

Only a few counts were recorded for this clone. The rearrangement links TRBV7-2 to TRBJ2-5; D not certain. Trimming removed 6 bases at V and 5 bases at J, with 10 bases between. Germline V lookup: CDR1 SGHTA, CDR2 FQGNSA. The CDR3 covers 12 residues. As DNA, the CDR3 is TGTGCCAGCAGTTACTGGTCGGAGACCCAGTACTTC. Translating gives CASSYWSETQYF.

This sequence joins TRBV6-6 and TRBJ2-7; 8 bases align to TRBD2. The CDR3 is 14 residues long. Unmatched junction bases numbered 8, after V lost 6 bases and J lost 4 bases. Germline V gives CDR1 MNHNY, CDR2 SVGAGI (reference sequence). The CDR3 sequence is CASSPGGGSYEQYF. For the CDR3, the DNA is TGTGCCAGCAGCCCCGGGGGGGGTTCTTACGAGCAGTACTTC.

The V call is TRBV7-8, the J call TRBJ2-1, with D possibly matching TRBD2 (5 bases). Per the germline V gene, CDR1 is SGHVS and CDR2 is FQNEAQ. Trimming took off 0 bases at V and 0 bases at J, with 12 bases between the two ends. The CDR3 has 17 residues. CDR3 region: CASSLALGLSSYNEQFF. CDR3 DNA: TGTGCCAGCAGCTTAGCGCTAGGACTGAGCTCCTACAATGAGCAGTTCTTC.

V gene TRBV6-5 combines with J gene TRBJ2-5; 8 bases align to TRBD1. The length of the CDR3 is 14 residues. Per germline, CDR1 MNHEY and CDR2 SVGAGI. J was trimmed by 2 bases and V by 4 bases; bases with no gene match: 3. CDR3 in amino acids: CASSLGQVQETQYF. The CDR3, as DNA: TGTGCCAGCAGTTTGGGACAGGTACAAGAGACCCAGTACTTC.

The chain couples TRBV7-3 to TRBJ2-3; 8 nucleotides align to TRBD2. The CDR3 runs 16 residues. J lost 0 bases, V lost 5 bases, and 7 bases had no gene match. CDR1 is SGHTA, CDR2 FQGTGA, per germline. The chain's CDR3 is CASSPHTSGSTDTQYF. CDR3 DNA: TGTGCCAGCAGCCCCCACACTAGCGGTAGCACAGATACGCAGTATTTT.

V is TRBV10-3 and J is TRBJ2-7; 12 bases align to TRBD1. The CDR3 totals 15 residues. CDR1 is ENHRY, CDR2 SYGVKD, per germline. V shed 1 base and J 6 bases; nucleotides not matched to a gene: 4. CDR3: CAISEFRDRGPEQYF. The DNA of the CDR3 is TGTGCCATCAGTGAGTTCCGGGACAGGGGGCCCGAGCAGTACTTC.

J is TRBJ2-5 and V is TRBV5-4, with 9 bases identical to TRBD2. V lost 6 bases, J lost 2 bases, and 8 bases stayed unmatched. The germline gives CDR1 SGHNT, CDR2 YYREEE (reference sequence). The CDR3 totals 15 residues. The CDR3 nucleotides read TGTGCCAGCACCCTCCGGCTAGCGGGACAAGAGACCCAGTACTTC. Translated: CASTLRLAGQETQYF. The whole variable domain, remainder taken from reference TRBV5-4 and TRBJ2-5, is ETGVTQSPTHLIKTRGQQVTLRCSSQSGHNTVSWYQQALGQGPQFIFQYYREEENGRGNFPPRFSGLQFPNYSSELNVNALELDDSALYLCASTLRLAGQETQYFGPGTRLLVL.